This TCR beta chain appears in the sequencing data of a study of T cell therapy after organ transplantation (dated by TCRdb to between 2019 and 2020). As for the study more broadly: Therapy products were autologous CMV-specific T cells expanded in vitro for roughly 14 days with a peptide pool of 30 HLA class I and II CMV epitopes. Patients were given up to 6 doses of T cells at 2-week intervals and were followed for 29 weeks after finishing therapy. Of the approximately 10 patients, eight were classified as clinical responders and two were classified as nonresponders. Across 2 to 6 intravenous infusions, patients got a median of 1.92 x 10^8 CMV-specific T cells. This study was a follow-up analysis of the TRBV repertoire from an open-label phase I trial that tested autologous CMV-specific adoptive T cell therapy in people who had received solid-organ transplants. Peripheral blood samples for the pretherapy time point were taken before T cell therapy began. Only about 85% of the 10 patients had long-term post-therapy samples available. Findings and caveats that apply to the study as a whole: Assessment of confounders such as concurrent antirejection and antiviral medications was prevented by the small cohort. Fold change in CD8 clonality after therapy was inversely correlated with pretherapy clonality, suggesting that less biased repertoires were more receptive to remodeling. The small number of expansions detected in nonresponders may be due to reduced sample coverage caused by poor CD8+ T cell yield. Before therapy, nonresponders had marked clonal expansions, and their repertoires changed minimally after therapy. Post-therapy reconstitution appeared to include both transferred clonotypes and endogenous clonotypes not detected in the therapy products.

Remarks on this clone: Its cognate antigen has yet to be identified. The record has no base qualities; no much larger clone is one base away.

Inclusive of the bounding cysteine and phenylalanine, the CDR3 is 13 residues long. Here the CDR3 DNA is all that survives: 39 bases in frame from base 1. The germline V gene encodes CDR1 PRHDT and CDR2 FYEKMQ (reference sequence). V lost 2 bases and J lost 6 bases; the stretch between them is 11 bases long. The time point label for this specimen denotes: before start of T cell therapy. The patients had received solid-organ transplants and had drug-resistant/recurrent cytomegalovirus. Roughly 9 people from the trial were chosen for repertoire analysis because post-therapy peripheral blood mononuclear cells were available from them. A BD FACSAria III was used to sort viable CD3+CD8+CD4- lymphocytes from PBMCs. Genomic DNA was extracted from sorted cells with the Qiagen DNeasy Kit. Using the immunoSEQ two-step, bias-controlled multiplex PCR assay, TRB CDR3 regions were amplified from genomic DNA. Sequencing of CDR3 libraries was carried out on an Illumina NextSeq 500. Turning to the authors' computational methods: The immunoSEQ Analyzer platform handled the initial alignment and bioinformatics, which included bias normalization against synthetic CDR3 analogs. V, D and J genes were annotated according to IMGT database definitions. Further TRBV analyses used VDJtools version 1.1.10 and the R package tcR version 2.2.1.11 with default settings. GLIPH analysis was done using default settings in version 1.0. Significant clonotype frequency changes were tested by 2-sided binomial test with Benjamini-Hochberg correction (alpha = 0.01) in CDR3 sequences with at least 5 reads. The clones in this table, taken by TCRdb from immuneACCESS, are in-frame only. Not every clone is retained; where verified, under half of the shortfall comes from an unresolved V gene, and the cause of the rest is unknown. Clone size and V and J calls were adopted from that table, with D and trimming inferred from the DNA. This sample comprises about 48,000 clones, 85% to 95% of them detected only once. The ten largest clones add up to about 3.4% of the sample.

This clonotype was obtained from a human patient who had received a solid organ transplant and had CMV disease. This specimen consisted of CD8+ T cells from blood, obtained before autologous CMV-specific T cell therapy. This receptor chain uses TRBV13 and TRBJ2-7; TRBD1 could be the D gene, as 5 bases match. The CDR3 region reads CASSLSQGGEQYF. The DNA reads TGTGCCAGCAGCTTATCTCAGGGCGGCGAGCAGTACTTC.